This TCR beta chain appears in the sequencing data of a study of blood T cell repertoires in COVID-19. For the study at large: Donors in the United States, Italy and Spain gave samples during acute or convalescent COVID-19. Sources were T cells, B-cell-depleted T cells, or PBMCs; the material itself was cDNA or gDNA.

The repertoire was sequenced with immunoSEQ multiplex PCR; TCRdb's copy has only in-frame clones and lacks some. This table holds roughly 250,000 clones, around 84% found once. The CDR3 is 13 amino acids. In germline, CDR1 is LGHDT, CDR2 YNNKEL (reference sequence). The germline V and J ends were trimmed by 4 bases and 4 bases, with 9 bases remaining between them. This chain links TRBV3-1 (or the pseudogene TRBV3-2) with TRBJ2-3; unclear D gene. Sequencing input: peripheral blood. The source is a man aged 35-49 years with acute or convalescent COVID-19. DNA for the CDR3: TGTGCCAGCAGCCGAATGGGCGCAGATACGCAGTATTTT. Translating it yields CASSRMGADTQYF.